This T cell receptor (beta chain) derives from a study of cytomegalovirus exposure and HLA in healthy donors. Study-level background: HLA-typed donors were the source of 80 million to 90 million unique TCRs, which an early data release held. Overall study results and limits: Most TCR sequences proved rare, with some public TCRs found in many donors. Certain indistinguishable V segments, among them TRBV6-2 and TRBV6-3, were excluded. Only CMV serostatus was available as immune exposure information.

Comments on this clone: Its antigen remains unknown.

Primers for the PCR totalled 60 Vbeta and 13 Jbeta. Measured with immunoSEQ multiplex PCR; TCRdb has only the in-frame clones, and not every one. The sample has 40,000 to 45,000 clones. The CDR3 spans 14 residues. V was pared by 6 bases and J by 2 bases, with 4 bases of the junction left unmatched. Germline CDR1 SGHRS, CDR2 YFSETQ. The receptor was isolated from a man between 25 and 39 years old in good health and CMV-seronegative. The material sequenced was PBMCs. The chain is built from TRBV5-1 and TRBJ2-1, with 8 positions matching TRBD2. CDR3 DNA: TGCGCCAGCACAAGCGGGAGCCCCTACAATGAGCAGTTCTTC. It encodes CASTSGSPYNEQFF.